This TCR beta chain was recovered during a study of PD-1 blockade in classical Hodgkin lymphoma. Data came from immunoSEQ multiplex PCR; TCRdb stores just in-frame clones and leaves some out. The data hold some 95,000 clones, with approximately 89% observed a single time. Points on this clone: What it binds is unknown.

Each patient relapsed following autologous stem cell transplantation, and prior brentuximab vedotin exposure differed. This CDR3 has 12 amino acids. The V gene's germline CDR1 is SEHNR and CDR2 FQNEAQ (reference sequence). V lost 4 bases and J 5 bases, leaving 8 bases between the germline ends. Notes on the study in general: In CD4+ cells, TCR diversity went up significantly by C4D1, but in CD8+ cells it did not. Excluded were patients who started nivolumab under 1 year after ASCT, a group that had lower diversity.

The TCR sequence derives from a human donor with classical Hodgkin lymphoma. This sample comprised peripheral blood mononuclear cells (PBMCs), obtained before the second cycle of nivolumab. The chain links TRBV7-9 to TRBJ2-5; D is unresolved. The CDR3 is CASSSKLETQYF. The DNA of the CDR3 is TGTGCCAGCAGCTCCAAACTGGAGACCCAGTACTTC.